The 26 T cell receptor beta chains given below trace back to one sample, sequenced in a study of identifying expanded T cells in peripheral blood. Sequencing was performed with immunoSEQ multiplex PCR; in TCRdb, only in-frame clones are kept and a portion is missing. The data show about 100,000 clones, 85% to 90% seen once. Sequenced material: blood. Receptors were obtained from a person between 18 and 69 years old in good health.

The CDR3 reads CASSPPGGVLNTEAFF. Written as DNA, the CDR3 is TGTGCCAGCAGCCCCCCCGGGGGGGTTTTGAACACTGAAGCTTTCTTT. V and J are TRBV9 and TRBJ1-1; D is perhaps TRBD1 (5 bases). The V end was cut by 4 bases, the J end by 0 bases, with 16 bases between. From germline, CDR1 is SGDLS and CDR2 YYNGEE. This CDR3 is 16 amino acids long.

In this sample, this clone turned up once. The V and J genes are TRBV2 and TRBJ2-5; 8 bases fit TRBD2. The length of the CDR3 is 15 residues. The germline V gene encodes CDR1 SNHLY and CDR2 FYNNEI. V shed 4 bases and J 5 bases; nucleotides not matched to a gene: 9. The CDR3 spells CASSGYGGGRETQYF. As DNA, the CDR3 is TGTGCCAGCAGTGGTTACGGGGGGGGCCGCGAGACCCAGTACTTC.

The chain recombines TRBV5-4 with TRBJ2-3; a possible D gene is TRBD1 (5 bases). CDR1 is SGHNT, CDR2 YYREEE, per germline (reference sequence). V was cut by 2 bases and J by 9 bases, with 10 bases left in between. The CDR3 loop spans 12 amino acids. The CDR3 DNA sequence: TGTGCCAGCAGCTTTGGGGCCCAAACGCAGTATTTT. Protein: CASSFGAQTQYF.

The J gene is TRBJ1-2, the V gene TRBV18; no clear D gene. The germline V and J ends were trimmed by 6 bases and 2 bases, with 25 bases remaining between them. Germline V gene lookup returns CDR1 KGHSH and CDR2 LQKENI. This CDR3 has 18 amino acids. The CDR3 DNA sequence: TGTGCCAGCTCTACTCGGCTGGTATCCTCGAAGCTAAACTATGGCTACACCTTC. Its translation is CASSTRLVSSKLNYGYTF.

The chain uses TRBV6-5 and TRBJ1-2; D is undetermined. The length of the CDR3 is 15 residues. Looked up from germline, CDR1 is MNHEY and CDR2 is SVGAGI. V gave up 2 bases and J gave up 0 bases, with 10 bases separating them. The CDR3 protein is CASSYRHSANYGYTF. The CDR3 nucleotides read TGTGCCAGCAGTTACCGCCACTCCGCTAACTATGGCTACACCTTC.

This chain links TRBV5-1 with TRBJ2-5; D is perhaps TRBD2 (5 bases). In germline, CDR1 is SGHRS, CDR2 YFSETQ. The V gene lost 2 bases and the J gene lost 0 bases, with 17 bases spanning the gap. The CDR3 is made up of 17 amino acids. The CDR3: CASSLDSGLSYQETQYF. CDR3 DNA sequence: TGCGCCAGCAGCTTAGATTCTGGACTTTCGTACCAAGAGACCCAGTACTTC.

The count of this clone is one. This chain joins TRBV7-9 and TRBJ2-7; TRBD1 matches 9 bases. The CDR3 is made up of 16 amino acids. V shed 1 base, J shed 3 bases, and the junction held 7 bases outside the gene matches. Germline CDR1 SEHNR, CDR2 FQNEAQ (reference sequence). The CDR3 bases are TGTGCCAGCAGCTTAGGGTCGGGACAGGGCAACTACGAGCAGTACTTC. Translating gives CASSLGSGQGNYEQYF.

V gene TRBV27 combines with J gene TRBJ1-4; TRBD1 matches 8 bases. Trimming removed 5 bases from V and 7 bases from J; junction bases left unmatched: 9. CDR1 and CDR2 from the germline V gene are MNHEY and SMNVEV (reference sequence). The length of the CDR3 is 15 residues. The CDR3 spells CASSRWTGNTEKLFF. As DNA, the CDR3 is TGTGCCAGCAGTCGTTGGACAGGGAACACTGAAAAACTGTTTTTT.

The chain is built from TRBV6-1 and TRBJ1-5; 7 bases fit TRBD1. Germline loops: CDR1 MNHNS, CDR2 SASEGT. The V segment lost 3 bases and the J segment 7 bases; nucleotides outside the gene matches: 6. This CDR3 spans 14 amino acids. The DNA for the CDR3 is TGTGCCAGCAGTGAGACAGGGTGGGGACAGCCCCAGCATTTT. Protein product: CASSETGWGQPQHF.

V gene TRBV7-6 combines with J gene TRBJ2-6, with a weak D call TRBD2 (5 bases). CDR1 and CDR2 (germline): SGHVS, FNYEAQ. V was clipped by 8 bases and J by 0 bases, with 8 bases between them. This CDR3 contains 14 residues. The CDR3 bases are TGTGCCAGCGGCGGGTTCTCTGGGGCCAACGTCCTGACTTTC. It specifies CASGGFSGANVLTF.

V and J are TRBV18 and TRBJ2-1; D is uncertain. V lost 0 bases and J lost 6, with 12 bases in between. The CDR3 runs 15 residues. Germline CDR1 reads KGHSH; CDR2 reads LQKENI. CDR3 protein: CASSPPATQANEQFF. The CDR3 region has the DNA TGTGCCAGCTCACCACCAGCGACACAAGCCAATGAGCAGTTCTTC.

The chain combines TRBV30 with TRBJ1-4; the D is unclear. CDR3 length equals 13 residues. Trimming took off 0 bases at V and 12 bases at J, with 14 bases between the two ends. CDR1 and CDR2 (germline): GTSNPN, SVGIG (reference sequence). The chain's CDR3 is CAWSVDSGRELFF. The CDR3 bases are TGTGCCTGGAGTGTAGACTCGGGAAGGGAACTGTTTTTT.

This rearrangement joins TRBV6-1 to TRBJ1-4, with TRBD1 matching 7 bases. The CDR3 is 15 amino acids. With V trimmed by 2 bases and J by 0 bases, 0 bases remained unmatched. Germline lookup yields CDR1 MNHNS and CDR2 SASEGT. CDR3 residues: CASSEQGATNEKLFF. CDR3 DNA sequence: TGTGCCAGCAGTGAACAGGGGGCAACTAATGAAAAACTGTTTTTT.

This chain links TRBV7-2 with TRBJ2-7; 8 positions match TRBD2. V was clipped by 3 bases and J by 5 bases; unmatched bases: 6. This CDR3 contains 14 residues. Germline assignment: CDR1 SGHTA and CDR2 FQGNSA. CDR3 amino acids: CASSFSGNSDEQYF. DNA for the CDR3: TGTGCCAGCAGCTTTAGCGGGAACTCTGACGAGCAGTACTTC.

Only one count was recorded for this clone. This chain uses TRBV15 with TRBJ1-4; 7 nucleotides line up with TRBD1. This CDR3 spans 13 amino acids. Germline CDR1 reads LNHNV; CDR2 reads YYDKDF (reference sequence). Trimming at V came to 6 bases and at J to 4 bases, leaving 2 bases not matched to a gene. CDR3 sequence: CATRDRNNEKLFF. In DNA, the CDR3 is TGTGCCACCAGGGACAGGAATAATGAAAAACTGTTTTTT.

V and J are TRBV7-8 and TRBJ2-4; TRBD2 matches at 8 bases. J gave up 3 bases and V 5 bases, and 6 bases lay outside the gene matches. Germline lookup yields CDR1 SGHVS and CDR2 FQNEAQ. The CDR3 is 15 amino acids. This chain's CDR3 is CASSGGLAGKNIQYF. In DNA form, the CDR3 reads TGTGCCAGCAGCGGGGGCCTAGCGGGCAAAAACATTCAGTACTTC.

The chain links TRBV6-1 to TRBJ2-7, with 9 nucleotides matching TRBD2. CDR1 is MNHNS, CDR2 SASEGT, per germline. The CDR3 length is 15 residues. V was pared by 4 bases and J by 6 bases, with 10 bases of the junction left unmatched. The CDR3 coding sequence is TGTGCCAGCAGTGCCCTAGGGGCTAGCGGGGCCGAGCAGTACTTC. Protein sequence: CASSALGASGAEQYF.

The V and J genes are TRBV6-6 and TRBJ2-7; TRBD2 is a possible D gene (7 bases). Trimming removed 4 bases from V and 5 bases from J, with 15 bases in between. Germline assignment: CDR1 MNHNY and CDR2 SVGAGI (reference sequence). The CDR3 totals 14 residues. CDR3 in DNA: TGTGCCAGCAGTTGGAGGGGGGAGGGAAACGAGCAGTACTTC. Its translation: CASSWRGEGNEQYF.

The table lists this clone with a few counts. V usage is TRBV5-8 and J usage is TRBJ1-6; D is unresolved. V lost 0 bases and J 9 bases, leaving 1 base between the germline ends. Germline V gene sequence: CDR1 SGHTS, CDR2 YDEGEE. The length of the CDR3 is 11 residues. The CDR3 nucleotides are TGTGCCAGCAGCTTGGTTTCACCCCTCCACTTT. It is translated as CASSLVSPLHF.

The V and J genes are TRBV19 and TRBJ2-6, with D maybe TRBD2 (6 bases). This CDR3 is built from 15 residues. The germline V gene has CDR1 LNHDA and CDR2 SQIVND (reference sequence). With 7 bases removed from V and 2 bases from J, the gap between germline ends came to 12 bases. The CDR3 reads CASTSERAGANVLTF. The DNA of the CDR3 is TGTGCCAGTACCTCTGAGCGGGCTGGGGCCAACGTCCTGACTTTC. Combining the CDR3 with reference TRBV19 and TRBJ2-6 gives the whole variable domain DGGITQSPKYLFRKEGQNVTLSCEQNLNHDAMYWYRQDPGQGLRLIYYSQIVNDFQKGDIAEGYSVSREKKESFPLTVTSAQKNPTAFYLCASTSERAGANVLTFGAGSRLTVL.

J is TRBJ2-7 and V is TRBV9; D remains ambiguous. The CDR3 is made up of 14 amino acids. The germline V and J ends were trimmed by 0 bases and 2 bases, with 9 bases remaining between them. Per the germline V gene, CDR1 is SGDLS and CDR2 is YYNGEE. CDR3 amino acids: CASSVGLSAYEQYF. CDR3 DNA: TGTGCCAGCAGCGTAGGACTTTCAGCCTACGAGCAGTACTTC. Based on the CDR3 plus reference TRBV9 and TRBJ2-7, the full variable domain is DSGVTQTPKHLITATGQRVTLRCSPRSGDLSVYWYQQSLDQGLQFLIQYYNGEERAKGNILERFSAQQFPDLHSELNLSSLELGDSALYFCASSVGLSAYEQYFGPGTRLTVT.

The sample holds one count of this clone. A junction end diverges from the germline sequence, so it may reflect a read error. The genes are TRBV10-3 and TRBJ1-2, with TRBD1 identical over 7 bases. The CDR3 consists of 12 residues. Germline loops: CDR1 ENHRY, CDR2 SYGVKD. This CDR3 is CAISRGSQGVAF. CDR3 coding DNA: TGTGCCATCAGTCGGGGTTCCCAGGGGGTAGCCTTC.

The rearrangement links TRBV11-2 to TRBJ2-3; D uncertain. The ends were cut back, 3 bases at V and 3 bases at J, with 7 bases in the middle. This CDR3 has 13 amino acids. Germline CDR1 and CDR2: SGHAT and FQNNGV. The CDR3 loop is CASSFGQTDTQYF. The CDR3 bases are TGTGCCAGCAGCTTTGGCCAAACAGATACGCAGTATTTT.

The V gene is TRBV7-8, the J gene TRBJ1-5, with unresolved D. The CDR3 consists of 15 residues. V was clipped by 2 bases and J by 0 bases, with 8 bases between them. Germline V gene lookup returns CDR1 SGHVS and CDR2 FQNEAQ. The CDR3 spells CASSLTGVSNQPQHF. In nucleotides, the CDR3 is TGTGCCAGCAGCTTAACTGGGGTTAGCAATCAGCCCCAGCATTTT.

This chain connects TRBV19 to TRBJ1-5; tentatively, D is TRBD1 (6 bases). Germline CDR1 LNHDA, CDR2 SQIVND (reference sequence). The V end lost 7 bases, the J end lost 5 bases, and 18 bases lay between the germline ends. The CDR3 spans 15 residues. The CDR3 is CASTVTGRKHQPQHF. DNA of the CDR3: TGTGCCAGTACCGTTACAGGGAGAAAGCATCAGCCCCAGCATTTT.

V and J are TRBV6-4 and TRBJ2-6, with D possibly TRBD1 on 6 matching bases. Germline V gene sequence: CDR1 MRHNA, CDR2 SNTAGT. Trimming left V 3 bases short and J 4 bases short, with 13 bases between. This CDR3 has 16 amino acids. Here the CDR3 reads CASSETGTIGANVLTF. The CDR3 nucleotides are TGTGCCAGCAGTGAAACCGGGACAATCGGGGCCAACGTCCTGACTTTC.